This passage covers 23 T cell receptor beta chains from one sample sequenced in a study of blood T cell repertoires in COVID-19. Generated by immunoSEQ multiplex PCR, the TCRdb table keeps only in-frame clones and is missing some. The repertoire includes about 99,000 clones, about 89% of them detected once, and approximately 3.5% sits in the top ten. Sequenced input: peripheral blood. The receptors come from a woman between 55 and 75 years old with acute or convalescent COVID-19.

The V gene is TRBV6-5, the J gene TRBJ1-1, with 9 bases lining up with TRBD1. The V and J ends lost 7 bases and 3 bases, in that order; junction bases with no gene match: 6. The CDR3 extends over 14 amino acids. CDR1 and CDR2 from the germline V gene are MNHEY and SVGAGI. This CDR3 is CASKSGDRDTEAFF. DNA of the CDR3: TGTGCCAGCAAAAGCGGGGACAGGGACACTGAAGCTTTCTTT.

The gene calls are TRBV6-5 and TRBJ1-6; D might be TRBD1 (5 bases). This CDR3 has 15 amino acids. V was trimmed by 2 bases and J by 5 bases, leaving 10 bases between them. Germline V gene data show CDR1 as MNHEY and CDR2 as SVGAGI. In DNA, the CDR3 is TGTGCCAGCAGTTACGACAGCCTAAATAATTCACCCCTCCACTTT. Amino acid sequence: CASSYDSLNNSPLHF.

This chain links TRBV2 with TRBJ1-2, with a weak D call TRBD1 (6 bases). CDR3 length equals 14 residues. Germline assignment: CDR1 SNHLY and CDR2 FYNNEI. V was clipped by 11 bases and J by 0 bases, with 16 bases between them. CDR3: CASSSSGANYGYTF. CDR3 coding DNA: TGTGCCTCCTCCTCCTCAGGGGCTAACTATGGCTACACCTTC.

Remarks on this clone: This same CDR3 is encoded by further DNA sequences in the sample. The rearrangement joins TRBV3-1 (or the pseudogene TRBV3-2) to TRBJ1-3; D unresolved. The V end was cut by 0 bases, the J end by 0 bases, with 9 bases between. This CDR3 has 16 residues. Germline CDR1 is LGHDT and CDR2 is YNNKEL (reference sequence). CDR3 DNA sequence: TGTGCCAGCAGCCAAGATACAAGGAGCTCTGGAAACACCATATATTTT. Amino acid sequence: CASSQDTRSSGNTIYF.

V usage is TRBV7-6 and J usage is TRBJ2-4, with TRBD2 matching over 8 bases. CDR1 and CDR2 (germline): SGHVS, FNYEAQ. V was pared by 3 bases and J by 3 bases, with 10 bases of the junction left unmatched. The CDR3 is 17 amino acids. DNA for the CDR3: TGTGCCAGCAGCTTTCTCCCAGCGGGAGAGGACAAAAACATTCAGTACTTC. Amino acids: CASSFLPAGEDKNIQYF. The entire variable domain, with the rest obtained from reference TRBV7-6 and TRBJ2-4, is as follows: GAGVSQSPRYKVTKRGQDVALRCDPISGHVSLYWYRQALGQGPEFLTYFNYEAQQDKSGLPNDRFSAERPEGSISTLTIQRTEQRDSAMYRCASSFLPAGEDKNIQYFGAGTRLSVL.

This clone was seen only once. The V gene is TRBV6-5, the J gene TRBJ2-7, with TRBD1 matching 8 bases. The CDR3 runs 15 residues. CDR1 is MNHEY, CDR2 SVGAGI, per germline. J gave up 0 bases and V 5 bases, and 6 bases lay outside the gene matches. The CDR3 DNA follows: TGTGCCAGCAGTATCCGGGACAGGAGCTCCTACGAGCAGTACGTC. As protein: CASSIRDRSSYEQYV.

The CDR3 DNA reads TGCGCCAGCAGCCCCGGGACTATCAACAATGAGCAGTTCTTC. Translated, it gives CASSPGTINNEQFF. The gene calls are TRBV5-1 and TRBJ2-1; 7 nucleotides match TRBD2. The CDR3 has 14 residues. Per germline, CDR1 SGHRS and CDR2 YFSETQ. The J segment lost 5 bases and the V segment lost 4 bases, leaving 6 bases of the junction unmatched.

About this clone: One end of the junction fails to match germline, which may point to a read error. J is TRBJ2-7 and V is TRBV7-9, with no clear D. CDR1 SEHNR and CDR2 FQNEAQ come from the germline V gene (reference sequence). This CDR3 is built from 12 residues. The CDR3 region has the DNA TGTGCCAGCAGCTTAATCTCCGACGAGCAGTACTTC. This encodes CASSLISDEQYF.

V is TRBV19 and J is TRBJ1-5, with D unclear. V was clipped by 4 bases and J by 5 bases, with 9 bases between them. The germline gives CDR1 LNHDA, CDR2 SQIVND (reference sequence). This CDR3 has 13 residues. CDR3 DNA sequence: TGTGCCAGTAGTAGCGGGGTTTATCAGCCCCAGCATTTT. Protein: CASSSGVYQPQHF.

The chain is built from TRBV5-4 and TRBJ2-1, with D perhaps TRBD2 (6 bases). CDR1 SGHNT and CDR2 YYREEE come from the germline V gene (reference sequence). The length of the CDR3 is 15 residues. V was cut by 4 bases and J by 2 bases, with 13 bases left in between. CDR3 sequence (DNA): TGTGCCAGCAGCCCAGAGGGAGGAACCTACAATGAGCAGTTCTTC. Its protein is CASSPEGGTYNEQFF.

The chain links TRBV11-3 to TRBJ2-3, with 14 bases aligning to TRBD2. CDR3 length: 17 residues. Looked up from germline, CDR1 is SGHNT and CDR2 is YENEEA. V was pared by 5 bases and J by 3 bases, with 7 bases of the junction left unmatched. CDR3 bases: TGTGCCAGCAGCCCCCGACTAGCGGGAGGGATAACAGATACGCAGTATTTT. Translating it yields CASSPRLAGGITDTQYF. The whole variable domain, remainder taken from reference TRBV11-3 and TRBJ2-3, is EAGVVQSPRYKIIEKKQPVAFWCNPISGHNTLYWYLQNLGQGPELLIRYENEEAVDDSQLPKDRFSAERLKGVDSTLKIQPAELGDSAVYLCASSPRLAGGITDTQYFGPGTRLTVL.

This sequence joins TRBV28 and TRBJ1-5; no clear D gene. V was trimmed by 7 bases and J by 3 bases, leaving 7 bases between them. The germline CDR1 and CDR2 sequences are MDHEN and SYDVKM. The CDR3 covers 12 residues. In DNA, the CDR3 is TGTGCCAGCAACATTCTCAATCAGCCCCAGCATTTT. This codes for CASNILNQPQHF.

CDR3 protein: CSVASGFGEQYV. The DNA of the CDR3 is TGCAGCGTCGCTTCAGGGTTCGGCGAGCAGTACGTC. The chain employs TRBV29-1 and TRBJ2-7, with D tentatively TRBD1 (5 bases). The CDR3 spans 12 residues. Germline V gene sequence: CDR1 SQVTM, CDR2 ANQGSEA. Trimming shortened V by 6 bases and J by 6 bases, and 15 bases separated the two germline ends.

The CDR3 bases are TGTGCCAGCTCGGCCACTAGCGGGAGAAGCGGGGAGCTGTTTTTT. Amino acids: CASSATSGRSGELFF. The chain uses TRBV18 and TRBJ2-2; 11 positions match TRBD2. With V trimmed by 6 bases and J by 7 bases, 7 bases remained unmatched. This CDR3 is built from 15 residues. Per germline, CDR1 KGHSH and CDR2 LQKENI.

This chain connects TRBV5-1 to TRBJ2-1; 8 bases match TRBD2. The ends lost 0 bases at V and 6 bases at J; junction bases unmatched: 8. This CDR3 comprises 16 residues. In germline, CDR1 is SGHRS, CDR2 YFSETQ. CDR3 region: CASSLASRGGSNEQFF. In DNA, the CDR3 is TGCGCCAGCAGCTTGGCCTCACGCGGGGGGTCCAATGAGCAGTTCTTC.

For this clone: One end of the junction does not line up with germline, which may come from a read error. This chain links TRBV10-3 with TRBJ2-5; TRBD1 matches at 12 bases. The CDR3 contains 13 residues. The germline V gene encodes CDR1 ENHRY and CDR2 SYGVKD. CDR3 in DNA: TGTGCCATCAGTGATATCGCGGGACAGGGGGCAAACTTC. Its protein product is CAISDIAGQGANF.

The chain links TRBV4-2 to TRBJ1-4; D is ambiguous. Trimming removed 0 bases from V and 2 bases from J, with 7 bases in between. CDR1 is LGHNA, CDR2 YNFKEQ, per germline. This CDR3 has 15 amino acids. CDR3 DNA sequence: TGTGCCAGCAGCCAAGATCGGTGGACTAATGAAAAACTGTTTTTT. Translated, it gives CASSQDRWTNEKLFF.

The chain combines TRBV19 with TRBJ2-7; unclear D gene. Germline CDR1 and CDR2: LNHDA and SQIVND (reference sequence). The CDR3 loop spans 13 amino acids. V dropped 0 bases and J dropped 3 bases, with 6 bases sitting between them. For the CDR3, the DNA is TGTGCCAGTAGTATAGAGGCAAACTACGAGCAGTACTTC. Residues: CASSIEANYEQYF.

The genes are TRBV14 and TRBJ2-2, with 9 bases lining up with TRBD2. The CDR3 has 17 amino acids. Trimming at V came to 2 bases and at J to 3 bases, leaving 7 bases not matched to a gene. Germline values: CDR1 SGHDN, CDR2 FVKESK. The CDR3 coding sequence is TGTGCCAGCAGCCAACCTCAGCTAGCGGGGTACACCGGGGAGCTGTTTTTT. Translation: CASSQPQLAGYTGELFF.

This chain uses TRBV4-2 with TRBJ2-5, with TRBD1 matching 11 bases. V lost 4 bases and J lost 1; bases outside the gene matches: 2. Germline V lookup: CDR1 LGHNA, CDR2 YNFKEQ. The CDR3 has 15 amino acids. CDR3 protein: CASSPGTGGQETQYF. The CDR3, as DNA: TGTGCCAGCAGCCCAGGGACAGGGGGCCAAGAGACCCAGTACTTC.

The V call is TRBV6-5, the J call TRBJ2-3; D remains ambiguous. Trimming removed 6 bases from V and 2 bases from J, with 9 bases in between. The CDR3 has 13 residues. The germline CDR1 and CDR2 sequences are MNHEY and SVGAGI. CDR3 in DNA: TGTGCCAGCAGAAACAAGTACACAGATACGCAGTATTTT. Its translation is CASRNKYTDTQYF.

The chain has TRBV7-2 and TRBJ2-1; D gene uncertain. V lost 4 bases to trimming and J lost 6 bases, with 10 bases between them. The CDR3 runs to 13 residues. Per the germline V gene, CDR1 is SGHTA and CDR2 is FQGNSA. This CDR3 is CASSSHPSNEQFF. The CDR3 DNA sequence: TGTGCCAGCAGCTCTCATCCTAGCAATGAGCAGTTCTTC.

In nucleotides, the CDR3 is TGTGCCATCGCCCTCCGGGACAGGGTGACTAGCGGGAGTTCCTACAATGAGCAGTTCTTC. Protein product: CAIALRDRVTSGSSYNEQFF. The V and J genes are TRBV10-3 and TRBJ2-1; TRBD2 matches 12 bases. The V gene's germline CDR1 is ENHRY and CDR2 SYGVKD. This CDR3 spans 20 amino acids. V was clipped by 8 bases and J by 1 base; unmatched bases: 18.